Following are 14 T cell receptor beta chains from one sample sequenced in a study of blood T cell repertoires in COVID-19. The repertoire was sequenced with immunoSEQ multiplex PCR; TCRdb's copy has only in-frame clones and lacks some. The table shows some 200,000 clones, with 80% to 85% occurring only once. The sample was peripheral blood. These receptors all come from a woman in her thirties who had recovered from COVID-19.

The V call is TRBV6-4, the J call TRBJ1-2, with a possible D match to TRBD1 (5 bases). CDR3 size: 15 residues. The V gene's germline CDR1 is MRHNA and CDR2 SNTAGT. Trimming took off 0 bases at V and 0 bases at J, with 8 bases between the two ends. In nucleotides, the CDR3 is TGTGCCAGCAGTGACTCCGGGGGTCCTAACTATGGCTACACCTTC. As protein: CASSDSGGPNYGYTF.

The V gene is TRBV3-1 (or the pseudogene TRBV3-2), the J gene TRBJ1-2; 9 bases line up with TRBD1. This CDR3 is 13 amino acids long. V lost 6 bases, J lost 7 bases, and 6 bases stayed unmatched. Germline V lookup: CDR1 LGHDT, CDR2 YNNKEL (reference sequence). CDR3 coding DNA: TGTGCCAGCAGTCCTACAGGGGGCGTTGGCTACACCTTC. Its translation: CASSPTGGVGYTF.

This clone showed up many times. The V gene is TRBV28, the J gene TRBJ2-7, with 7 bases lining up with TRBD2. The CDR3 extends over 16 amino acids. Germline CDR1 is MDHEN and CDR2 is SYDVKM. With 7 bases clipped from V and 2 bases from J, the junction kept 14 bases outside the gene matches. The CDR3 region has the DNA TGTGCCAGCACCTCGGCTGCAACGGGAGGCGCCTACGAGCAGTACTTC. This encodes CASTSAATGGAYEQYF.

V is TRBV6-5 and J is TRBJ1-2, with D possibly being TRBD1 (5 bases). The ends were cut back, 7 bases at V and 8 bases at J, with 14 bases in the middle. The CDR3 loop spans 12 amino acids. Germline-derived CDR1 and CDR2 are MNHEY and SVGAGI. The CDR3 region is CASTGSSGGYTF. The CDR3 coding sequence is TGTGCCAGCACAGGGTCGAGCGGGGGCTACACCTTC.

The chain uses TRBV4-1 and TRBJ2-2, with TRBD2 matching 9 bases. The junction had 13 bases not matched to a gene; V was cut back by 0 bases and J by 8 bases. The CDR3 loop spans 18 amino acids. Germline V CDR1 and CDR2: MGHRA, YSYEKL. CDR3 sequence reads: CASSQDRASGTSPGELFF. The CDR3 region has the DNA TGCGCCAGCAGCCAAGATAGGGCTAGCGGGACCTCACCGGGGGAGCTGTTTTTT.

This clone was counted at least ten times. The chain has TRBV4-1 and TRBJ2-7, with a tentative D call TRBD2 (7 bases). Trimming pared 0 bases from V and 5 bases from J, leaving 17 bases between. Germline V lookup: CDR1 MGHRA, CDR2 YSYEKL. This CDR3 is 16 amino acids long. CDR3 protein: CASSQEPGGEGHEQYF. CDR3 DNA: TGCGCCAGCAGCCAAGAACCGGGGGGCGAGGGTCACGAGCAGTACTTC.

The chain joins TRBV28 to TRBJ1-2; D remains unclear. Germline V gene lookup returns CDR1 MDHEN and CDR2 SYDVKM. Trimming removed 3 bases at V and 6 bases at J, with 14 bases between. The CDR3 has 14 amino acids. CDR3 sequence reads: CASSFYRHKNGYTF. CDR3 nucleotide sequence: TGTGCCAGCAGTTTTTACAGACATAAGAATGGCTACACCTTC.

The chain recombines TRBV9 with TRBJ2-2, with D unclear. This CDR3 has 12 residues. Trimming stripped 4 bases from V and 8 bases from J, with 9 bases between. Germline CDR1 reads SGDLS; CDR2 reads YYNGEE. The CDR3, as DNA: TGTGCCAGCAGCCCCCTCCAGGGGGAGCTGTTTTTT. This sequence encodes CASSPLQGELFF.

The chain has TRBV2 and TRBJ1-6; D gene ambiguous. V shed 6 bases and J shed 6 bases, with 15 bases lying between them. The length of the CDR3 is 15 residues. Looked up from germline, CDR1 is SNHLY and CDR2 is FYNNEI. CDR3 protein: CASRSILTGNSPLHF. The DNA of the CDR3 is TGTGCCAGCAGATCGATATTGACTGGTAATTCACCCCTCCACTTT. The full variable domain, in which reference TRBV2 and TRBJ1-6 provide the parts outside the CDR3, is EPEVTQTPSHQVTQMGQEVILRCVPISNHLYFYWYRQILGQKVEFLVSFYNNEISEKSEIFDDQFSVERPDGSNFTLKIRSTKLEDSAMYFCASRSILTGNSPLHFGNGTRLTVT.

The chain uses TRBV28 and TRBJ1-1, with a weak D call TRBD1 (5 bases). Germline CDR1 reads MDHEN; CDR2 reads SYDVKM. The V gene lost 8 bases and the J gene lost 0 bases, with 16 bases spanning the gap. CDR3 length: 15 amino acids. In nucleotides, the CDR3 is TGTGCCAGCCACCCAACCAGGGCACTGAACACTGAAGCTTTCTTT. As protein: CASHPTRALNTEAFF.

V usage is TRBV30 and J usage is TRBJ2-7; TRBD2 aligns across 7 bases. V lost 1 base to trimming and J lost 9 bases; unmatched junction nucleotides: 6. Per the germline V gene, CDR1 is GTSNPN and CDR2 is SVGIG (reference sequence). This CDR3 region has 12 residues. The CDR3 sequence: CAWSATTSAQYF. The CDR3 bases are TGTGCCTGGAGTGCCACCACTAGCGCGCAGTACTTC. Together with reference TRBV30 and TRBJ2-7, the CDR3 gives the full variable domain: SQTIHQWPATLVQPVGSPLSLECTVEGTSNPNLYWYRQAAGRGLQLLFYSVGIGQISSEVPQNLSASRPQDRQFILSSKKLLLSDSGFYLCAWSATTSAQYFGPGTRLTVT.

This rearrangement joins TRBV20-1 to TRBJ1-5, with D possibly being TRBD1 (5 bases). The V end lost 3 bases, the J end lost 1 base, and 10 bases lay between the germline ends. From germline, CDR1 is DFQATT and CDR2 SNEGSKA (reference sequence). The CDR3 is 14 amino acids. The DNA for the CDR3 is TGCAGTGCTAGTCCGGGGGTAAGCAATCAGCCCCAGCATTTT. This sequence encodes CSASPGVSNQPQHF.

This chain links TRBV24-1 with TRBJ1-2; D is unresolved. Looked up from germline, CDR1 is KGHDR and CDR2 is SFDVKD. Trimming took off 5 bases at V and 4 bases at J, with 13 bases between the two ends. There are 14 residues in the CDR3. CDR3 residues: CATSAPGESYGYTF. CDR3 nucleotide sequence: TGTGCCACCAGTGCCCCGGGAGAATCCTATGGCTACACCTTC.

This chain uses TRBV5-4 with TRBJ1-6, with D possibly TRBD1 on 5 matching bases. V was pared by 7 bases and J by 11 bases, with 19 bases between. The germline V gene encodes CDR1 SGHNT and CDR2 YYREEE (reference sequence). The length of the CDR3 is 14 residues. CDR3 coding DNA: TGTGCCAGCTCCGAGCCGGGGGGGTTGGCACCCCTCCACTTT. This translates into CASSEPGGLAPLHF.